What follows describes a single T cell receptor (beta chain). The antigen is undetermined. cDNA synthesis used the whole RNA isolate, giving expressed TCRB sequences. The read count averaged roughly 4 million across naive, central memory and regulatory T cell samples. Measured with immunoSEQ multiplex PCR; TCRdb has only the in-frame clones, and not every one. The data hold 680,000 or so clones, with roughly 13% observed a single time. This sample stems from a study of beta chain features in type 1 diabetes. Germline CDR1 reads SGHVS; CDR2 reads FNYEAQ. Trimming removed 5 bases from V and 0 bases from J; junction bases left unmatched: 5. The CDR3 length is 16 residues. Study-level findings and limits: Relative to healthy donors, patients appeared to have naive, central memory and Treg TCRB repertoires that were more similar. At VDJ recombination sites, type 1 diabetes patients had fewer insertions and more deleted nucleotides. When Type 1 diabetes patients were examined, their TCRB CDR3s proved moderately but significantly shorter in all four CD4+ subsets.

Blood was collected once per donor into heparin, averaging approximately 110 mL. The J gene is TRBJ1-4, the V gene TRBV7-6, with 8 bases fitting TRBD1. The sequencing input was naive CD4+ T cells from blood. The receptor's source is a man younger than 35 with type 1 diabetes. The CDR3 bases are TGTGCCAGCAGCGGACAGGGTTCTGCAACTAATGAAAAACTGTTTTTT. Encoded protein: CASSGQGSATNEKLFF. The full variable domain, its missing parts supplied by reference TRBV7-6 and TRBJ1-4, is GAGVSQSPRYKVTKRGQDVALRCDPISGHVSLYWYRQALGQGPEFLTYFNYEAQQDKSGLPNDRFSAERPEGSISTLTIQRTEQRDSAMYRCASSGQGSATNEKLFFGSGTQLSVL.